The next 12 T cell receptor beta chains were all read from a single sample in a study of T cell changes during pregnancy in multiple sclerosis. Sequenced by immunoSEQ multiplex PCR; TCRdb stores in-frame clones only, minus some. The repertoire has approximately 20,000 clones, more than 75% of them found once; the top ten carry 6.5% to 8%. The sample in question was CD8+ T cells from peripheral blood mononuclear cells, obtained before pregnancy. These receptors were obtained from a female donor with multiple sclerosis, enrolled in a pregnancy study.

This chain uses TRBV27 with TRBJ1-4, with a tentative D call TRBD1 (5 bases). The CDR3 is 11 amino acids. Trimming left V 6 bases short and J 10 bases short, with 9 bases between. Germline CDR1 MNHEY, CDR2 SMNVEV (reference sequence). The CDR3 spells CASRGLGKLFF. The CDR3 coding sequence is TGTGCCAGCAGGGGGCTCGGAAAACTGTTTTTT.

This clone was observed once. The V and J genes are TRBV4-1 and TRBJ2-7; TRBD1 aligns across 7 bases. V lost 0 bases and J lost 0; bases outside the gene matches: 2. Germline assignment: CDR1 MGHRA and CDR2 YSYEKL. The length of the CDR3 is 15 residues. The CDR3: CASSQDGTASYEQYF. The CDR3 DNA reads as TGCGCCAGCAGCCAAGACGGGACAGCCTCCTACGAGCAGTACTTC.

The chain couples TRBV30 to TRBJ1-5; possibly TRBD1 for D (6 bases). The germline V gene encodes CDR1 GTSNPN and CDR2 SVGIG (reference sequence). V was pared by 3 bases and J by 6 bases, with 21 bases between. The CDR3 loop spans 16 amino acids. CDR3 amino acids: CAWSPFSGVLSQPQHF. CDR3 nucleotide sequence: TGTGCCTGGAGCCCATTTTCAGGGGTGTTGAGTCAGCCCCAGCATTTT.

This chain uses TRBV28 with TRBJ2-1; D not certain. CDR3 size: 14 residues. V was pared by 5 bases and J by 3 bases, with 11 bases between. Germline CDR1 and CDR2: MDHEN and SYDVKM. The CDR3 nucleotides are TGTGCCAGCAGTAAACAGCCCGGCTACAATGAGCAGTTCTTC. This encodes CASSKQPGYNEQFF.

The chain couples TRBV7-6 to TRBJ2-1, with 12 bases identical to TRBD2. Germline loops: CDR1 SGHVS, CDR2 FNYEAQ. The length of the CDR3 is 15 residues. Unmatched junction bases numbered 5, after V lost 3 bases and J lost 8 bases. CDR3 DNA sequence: TGTGCCAGCAGCTTCGGGACTAGCGGGTCCTATGAGCAGTTCTTC. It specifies CASSFGTSGSYEQFF.

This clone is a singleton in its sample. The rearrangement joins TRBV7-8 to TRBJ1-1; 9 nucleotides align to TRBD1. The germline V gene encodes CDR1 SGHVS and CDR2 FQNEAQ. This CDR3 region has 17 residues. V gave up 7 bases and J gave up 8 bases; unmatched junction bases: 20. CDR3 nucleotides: TGTGCCAGCACCTCTGCGGTAGGGACAGGGTTAATGGTGGAAGCTTTCTTT. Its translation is CASTSAVGTGLMVEAFF.

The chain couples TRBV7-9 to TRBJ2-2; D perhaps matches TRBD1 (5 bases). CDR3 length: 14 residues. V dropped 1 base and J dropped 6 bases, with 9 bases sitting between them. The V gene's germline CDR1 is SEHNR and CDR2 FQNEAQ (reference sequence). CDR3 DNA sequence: TGTGCCAGCAGCTTAGAAGGGGTATCCGGGGAGCTGTTTTTT. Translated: CASSLEGVSGELFF.

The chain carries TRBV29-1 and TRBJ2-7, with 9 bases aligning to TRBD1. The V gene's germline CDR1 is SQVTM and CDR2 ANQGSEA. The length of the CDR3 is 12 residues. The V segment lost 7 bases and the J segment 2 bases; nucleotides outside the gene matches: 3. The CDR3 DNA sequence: TGCAGCGCAAGGGACAGGGCCTACGAGCAGTACTTC. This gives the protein CSARDRAYEQYF.

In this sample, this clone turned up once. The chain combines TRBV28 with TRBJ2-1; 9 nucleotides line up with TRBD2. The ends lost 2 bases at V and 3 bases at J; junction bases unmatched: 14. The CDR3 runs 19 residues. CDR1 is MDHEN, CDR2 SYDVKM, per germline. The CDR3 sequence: CASSLGLATPTRVYNEQFF. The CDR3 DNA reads TGTGCCAGCAGTTTAGGACTAGCGACACCCACCCGTGTCTACAATGAGCAGTTCTTC.

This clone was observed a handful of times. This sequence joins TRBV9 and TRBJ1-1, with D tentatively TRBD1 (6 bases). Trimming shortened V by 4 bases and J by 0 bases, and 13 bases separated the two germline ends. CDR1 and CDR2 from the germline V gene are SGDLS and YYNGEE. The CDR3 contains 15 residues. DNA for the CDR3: TGTGCCAGCAGCTTAGGGGGGCCCCTGAACACTGAAGCTTTCTTT. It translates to CASSLGGPLNTEAFF.

Here the CDR3 reads CASSAAGNTEAFF. The DNA for the CDR3 is TGTGCCAGCAGTGCTGCAGGGAACACTGAAGCTTTCTTT. The J gene is TRBJ1-1, the V gene TRBV28; no clear D. The CDR3 consists of 13 residues. Germline lookup yields CDR1 MDHEN and CDR2 SYDVKM. The germline V and J ends were trimmed by 5 bases and 1 base, with 8 bases remaining between them.

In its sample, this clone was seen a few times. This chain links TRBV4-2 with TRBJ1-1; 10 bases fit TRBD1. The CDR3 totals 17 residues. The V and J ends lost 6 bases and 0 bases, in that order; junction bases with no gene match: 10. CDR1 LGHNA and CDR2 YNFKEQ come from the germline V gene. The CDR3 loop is CASRKTGGGIMNTEAFF. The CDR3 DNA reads TGTGCCAGCAGAAAGACAGGGGGCGGAATCATGAACACTGAAGCTTTCTTT.